The next 21 T cell receptor beta chains were all read from a single sample in a study of CXCR3-negative and CXCR3-positive naive CD8 T cells. The study made its TRB cDNA libraries by 5' RACE, adding UMI labels. TCRdb reprocessed the 5' RACE reads and stores each CDR3 protein as one record, lacking DNA. The sample has around 52,000 distinct CDR3 sequences, and its top ten clones hold about a quarter. Sequencing input: memory CD8+ T cells from blood. The source of these receptors is a human donor in good health. Some clones in this sample may be carry-over from other donors' samples.

The rearrangement links TRBV3-2 to TRBJ2-5. TRBV3-2 is a documented pseudogene. This CDR3 contains 16 residues. The CDR3 loop is CASSQVHGESQETQYF.

This clonotype is labeled medium-sized based on frequency. V and J are TRBV10-3 and TRBJ2-1; TCRdb picks TRBD2, but there is no DNA to check that call. The CDR3 totals 17 residues. CDR1 is ENHRY and CDR2 is SYGVKD in the germline V gene. The CDR3 sequence: CAISESMASGDHNEQFF.

CDR3 loop: CSVGGPGANEQYF. The chain links TRBV29-1 to TRBJ2-7; there is no DNA to check the TCRdb D call of TRBD1. Per the germline V gene, CDR1 is SQVTM and CDR2 is ANQGSEA. CDR3 length equals 13 residues.

The chain is built from TRBV11-2 and TRBJ2-7; TCRdb gives TRBD1 as the D gene, but with no DNA this cannot be confirmed. This CDR3 spans 14 amino acids. The germline CDR1 and CDR2 sequences are SGHAT and FQNNGV. The CDR3 loop is CASSLGQGSHEQYF.

This chain links TRBV25-1 with TRBJ2-5; the TRBD1 assignment by TCRdb is unverifiable without DNA. Germline V lookup: CDR1 MGHDK, CDR2 SYGVNS. This CDR3 has 14 amino acids. The CDR3 here is CASSEWNPEETQYF.

This chain uses TRBV6-2 or TRBV6-3 with TRBJ2-2; the TCRdb call, TRBD1, lacks DNA for checking. This CDR3 region has 13 residues. Germline values: CDR1 MNHEY, CDR2 SVGEGT. The CDR3: CASKRGDTGELFF.

The chain is built from TRBV7-2 and TRBJ2-5; TCRdb picks TRBD1, but there is no DNA to check that call. This CDR3 has 16 amino acids. Germline V gives CDR1 SGHTA, CDR2 FQGNSA. CDR3 sequence reads: CASTNPGSWGRETQYF. Combining the CDR3 with reference TRBV7-2 and TRBJ2-5 gives the whole variable domain GAGVSQSPSNKVTEKGKDVELRCDPISGHTALYWYRQSLGQGLEFLIYFQGNSAPDKSGLPSDRFSAERTGGSVSTLTIQRTQQEDSAVYLCASTNPGSWGRETQYFGPGTRLLVL.

The genes are TRBV18 and TRBJ2-1; TCRdb gives TRBD2 as the D gene, but with no DNA this cannot be confirmed. The CDR3 contains 15 residues. CDR1 and CDR2 from the germline V gene are KGHSH and LQKENI. The CDR3 sequence is CASSPLSGAYNEQFF.

The chain combines TRBV6-5 with TRBJ2-1. In germline, CDR1 is MNHEY, CDR2 SVGAGI. CDR3 size: 13 residues. The CDR3 reads CASSTSVNNEQFF.

This chain joins TRBV30 and TRBJ2-2. The CDR3 is 15 residues long. Germline CDR1 reads GTSNPN; CDR2 reads SVGIG (reference sequence). CDR3 in amino acids: CAWSVPYVDTGELFF.

V is TRBV5-1 and J is TRBJ2-1. The CDR3 totals 15 residues. CDR1 and CDR2 from the germline V gene are SGHRS and YFSETQ. The CDR3: CASSIDRTSYNEQFF. The full variable domain, rest sourced from reference TRBV5-1 and TRBJ2-1, is KAGVTQTPRYLIKTRGQQVTLSCSPISGHRSVSWYQQTPGQGLQFLFEYFSETQRNKGNFPGRFSGRQFSNSRSEMNVSTLELGDSALYLCASSIDRTSYNEQFFGPGTRLTVL.

J is TRBJ2-7 and V is TRBV29-1; the TCRdb call, TRBD1, lacks DNA for checking. The CDR3 contains 14 residues. Per the germline V gene, CDR1 is SQVTM and CDR2 is ANQGSEA. The CDR3 loop is CSVRTGSGSYEQYF.

The chain links TRBV7-9 to TRBJ2-1; no DNA is available, so the TRBD2 call from TCRdb remains unchecked. This CDR3 is 13 amino acids long. From germline, CDR1 is SEHNR and CDR2 FQNEAQ (reference sequence). The CDR3 here is CASSQGLAGKEFF.

The chain recombines TRBV25-1 with TRBJ2-7. From germline, CDR1 is MGHDK and CDR2 SYGVNS. The CDR3 is 12 amino acids. The CDR3 sequence: CASSELGYEQYF.

V usage is TRBV7-9 and J usage is TRBJ1-1; TCRdb designates TRBD1, a call that cannot be tested without DNA. The germline V gene encodes CDR1 SEHNR and CDR2 FQNEAQ (reference sequence). The CDR3 runs to 16 residues. The CDR3 protein is CASTTKTTDMNTEAFF.

J is TRBJ2-7 and V is TRBV20-1. This CDR3 spans 13 amino acids. Germline CDR1 DFQATT, CDR2 SNEGSKA (reference sequence). The CDR3 region is CSAKDRGSYEQYF.

V and J are TRBV7-9 and TRBJ1-1; the TRBD1 assignment by TCRdb is unverifiable without DNA. In germline, CDR1 is SEHNR, CDR2 FQNEAQ (reference sequence). The CDR3 sequence is 12 residues long. CDR3 in amino acids: CASSLLRAEAFF. Based on the CDR3 plus reference TRBV7-9 and TRBJ1-1, the full variable domain is DTGVSQNPRHKITKRGQNVTFRCDPISEHNRLYWYRQTLGQGPEFLTYFQNEAQLEKSRLLSDRFSAERPKGSFSTLEIQRTEQGDSAMYLCASSLLRAEAFFGQGTRLTVV.

The chain employs TRBV7-9 and TRBJ2-7; the D call from TCRdb, TRBD1, cannot be confirmed without DNA. Germline V gene data show CDR1 as SEHNR and CDR2 as FQNEAQ (reference sequence). The CDR3 covers 14 residues. The CDR3 sequence is CASSSWDSPDVQYF.

The J gene is TRBJ2-1, the V gene TRBV27; TCRdb's D call, TRBD2, is unchecked because there is no DNA. Germline V CDR1 and CDR2: MNHEY, SMNVEV (reference sequence). The CDR3 loop spans 19 amino acids. The CDR3 reads CASSLQPPPLAGAGNEQFF.

The chain has TRBV28 and TRBJ1-5. CDR1 and CDR2 (germline): MDHEN, SYDVKM. The CDR3 contains 14 residues. This CDR3 is CASSFSWDNQPQHF.

Frequency places this clonotype as medium-sized. This sequence joins TRBV20-1 and TRBJ2-1; the D call of TRBD1 rests on TCRdb alone, since no DNA is present to check it. The CDR3 extends over 15 amino acids. CDR1 and CDR2 (germline): DFQATT, SNEGSKA (reference sequence). CDR3 protein: CSARGLLSFNDEQFF.